This TCR beta chain was sequenced for a study of cytomegalovirus exposure and HLA in healthy donors. Study summary: The approximately 120 validation repertoires, a later analysis reported, used the same platform as the approximately 670 first-cohort repertoires.

Study results and limitations: CMV antigen specificity of a few CMV-associated chains was confirmed in vitro. Altogether, 150 or so TCR beta chains were recorded as cytomegalovirus-associated.

Note on this clone: Antigen: not known.

J gave up 3 bases and V 5 bases, and 3 bases lay outside the gene matches. This CDR3 region has 13 residues. Germline CDR1 and CDR2: SGHTA and FQGTGA. The repertoire was sequenced with immunoSEQ multiplex PCR; TCRdb's copy has only in-frame clones and lacks some. Among about 120,000 clones listed, roughly 84% were seen once. The chain has TRBV7-3 and TRBJ1-2; 7 bases agree with TRBD1. Material: PBMCs. The origin of this receptor is a woman in her thirties in good health and CMV-seronegative. Written as DNA, the CDR3 is TGTGCCAGCAGCCCCGGACAGGACTATGGCTACACCTTC. Protein product: CASSPGQDYGYTF.